The clone carrying this T cell receptor (beta chain) was picked up many times. Its antigen is still unknown. The CDR3 length is 15 residues. J gave up 6 bases and V 5 bases, and 4 bases lay outside the gene matches. These data come from a study of identical twins. Study findings and constraints: Modelling approaches yielded underestimates of out-of-frame TCR alpha sharing between monozygotic twins.

Healthy Caucasian individuals made up all the donors. A template switching step contributed a universal primer site, while unique molecular identifiers were present in the cDNA. From the 5' RACE reads, TCRdb called clonotypes with MiXCR, one entry per CDR3 protein. Among about 810,000 distinct CDR3 sequences listed, approximately 13% were seen once. These same data were also listed under a study on yellow fever vaccine responses in identical twins. This second study notes: Reports say the vaccine T cell response in twins looked partly convergent and partly personalized.

Sequenced material: PBMCs. V usage is TRBV12-3 or TRBV12-4 and J usage is TRBJ2-1, with 13 bases fitting TRBD2. The TCR originated in a woman aged 18-30 years in good health. CDR3 loop: CASSPGLAGANEQFF. The CDR3 nucleotides read TGTGCCAGCAGTCCAGGACTAGCGGGAGCCAATGAGCAGTTCTTC.